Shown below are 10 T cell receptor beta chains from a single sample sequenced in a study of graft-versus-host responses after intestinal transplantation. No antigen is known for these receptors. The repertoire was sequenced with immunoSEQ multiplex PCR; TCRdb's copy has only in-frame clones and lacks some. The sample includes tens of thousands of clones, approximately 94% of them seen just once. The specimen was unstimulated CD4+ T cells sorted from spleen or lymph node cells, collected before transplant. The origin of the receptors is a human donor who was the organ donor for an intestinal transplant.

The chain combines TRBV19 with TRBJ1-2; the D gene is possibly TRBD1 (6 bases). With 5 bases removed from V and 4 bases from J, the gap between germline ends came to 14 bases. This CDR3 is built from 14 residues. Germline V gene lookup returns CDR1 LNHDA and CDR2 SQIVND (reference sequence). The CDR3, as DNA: TGTGCCAGTAGTCGTACAGGGCACACCTATGGCTACACCTTC. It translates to CASSRTGHTYGYTF.

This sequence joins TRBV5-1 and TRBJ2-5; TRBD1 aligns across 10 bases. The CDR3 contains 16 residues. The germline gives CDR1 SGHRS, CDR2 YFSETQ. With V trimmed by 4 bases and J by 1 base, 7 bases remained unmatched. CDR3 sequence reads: CASSQTGTGAQETQYF. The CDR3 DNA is TGCGCCAGCAGCCAGACCGGGACAGGGGCCCAAGAGACCCAGTACTTC.

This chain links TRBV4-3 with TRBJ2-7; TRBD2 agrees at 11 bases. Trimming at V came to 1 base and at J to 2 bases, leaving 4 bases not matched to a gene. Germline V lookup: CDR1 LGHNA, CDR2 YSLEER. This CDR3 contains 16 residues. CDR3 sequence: CASSQGPSGGPYEQYF. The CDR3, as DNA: TGCGCCAGCAGCCAAGGGCCTAGCGGGGGGCCCTACGAGCAGTACTTC.

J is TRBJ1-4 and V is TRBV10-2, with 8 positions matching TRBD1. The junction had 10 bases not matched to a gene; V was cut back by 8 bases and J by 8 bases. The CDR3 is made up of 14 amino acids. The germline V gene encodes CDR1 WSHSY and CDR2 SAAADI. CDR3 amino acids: CASLSVQGDEKLFF. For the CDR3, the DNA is TGCGCCAGCCTCAGCGTACAGGGGGACGAAAAACTGTTTTTT.

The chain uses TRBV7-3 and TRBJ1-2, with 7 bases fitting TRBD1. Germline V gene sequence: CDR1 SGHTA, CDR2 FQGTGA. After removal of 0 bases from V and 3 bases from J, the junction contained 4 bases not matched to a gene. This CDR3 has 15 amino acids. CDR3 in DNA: TGTGCCAGCAGCTTAACCTCGACAGGGTACTATGGCTACACCTTC. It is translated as CASSLTSTGYYGYTF. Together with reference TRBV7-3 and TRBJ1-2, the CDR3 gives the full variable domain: GAGVSQTPSNKVTEKGKYVELRCDPISGHTALYWYRQSLGQGPEFLIYFQGTGAADDSGLPNDRFFAVRPEGSVSTLKIQRTERGDSAVYLCASSLTSTGYYGYTFGSGTRLTVV.

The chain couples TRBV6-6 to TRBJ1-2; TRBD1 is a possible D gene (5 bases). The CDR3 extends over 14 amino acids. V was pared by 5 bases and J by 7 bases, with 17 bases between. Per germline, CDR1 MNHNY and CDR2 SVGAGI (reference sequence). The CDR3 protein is CASSRGPEGFGYTF. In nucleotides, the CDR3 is TGTGCCAGCAGTCGTGGGCCCGAGGGGTTTGGCTACACCTTC.

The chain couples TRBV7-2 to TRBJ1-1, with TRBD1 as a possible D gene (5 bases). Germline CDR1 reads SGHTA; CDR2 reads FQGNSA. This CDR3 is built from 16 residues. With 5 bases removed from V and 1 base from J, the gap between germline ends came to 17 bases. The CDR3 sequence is CASSPTQGRPNTEAFF. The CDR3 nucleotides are TGTGCCAGCAGCCCCACCCAGGGACGGCCGAACACTGAAGCTTTCTTT.

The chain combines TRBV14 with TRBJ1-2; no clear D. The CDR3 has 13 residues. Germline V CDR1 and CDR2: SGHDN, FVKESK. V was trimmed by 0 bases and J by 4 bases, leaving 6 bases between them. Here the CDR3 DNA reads TGTGCCAGCAGCCAAGATGTGGGCTATGGCTACACCTTC. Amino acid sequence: CASSQDVGYGYTF.

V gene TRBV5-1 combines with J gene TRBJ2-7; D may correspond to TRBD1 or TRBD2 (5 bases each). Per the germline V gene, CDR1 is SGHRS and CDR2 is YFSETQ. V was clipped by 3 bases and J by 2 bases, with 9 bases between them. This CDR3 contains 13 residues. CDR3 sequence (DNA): TGCGCCAGCAGCTGGGACCGCGCCTACGAGCAGTACTTC. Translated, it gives CASSWDRAYEQYF.

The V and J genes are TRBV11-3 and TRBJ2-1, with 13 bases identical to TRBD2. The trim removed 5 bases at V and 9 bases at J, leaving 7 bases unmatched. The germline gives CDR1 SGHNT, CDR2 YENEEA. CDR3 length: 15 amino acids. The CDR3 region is CASSGTSGVGGEQFF. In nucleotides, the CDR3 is TGTGCCAGCAGCGGGACTAGCGGGGTAGGCGGTGAGCAGTTCTTC.